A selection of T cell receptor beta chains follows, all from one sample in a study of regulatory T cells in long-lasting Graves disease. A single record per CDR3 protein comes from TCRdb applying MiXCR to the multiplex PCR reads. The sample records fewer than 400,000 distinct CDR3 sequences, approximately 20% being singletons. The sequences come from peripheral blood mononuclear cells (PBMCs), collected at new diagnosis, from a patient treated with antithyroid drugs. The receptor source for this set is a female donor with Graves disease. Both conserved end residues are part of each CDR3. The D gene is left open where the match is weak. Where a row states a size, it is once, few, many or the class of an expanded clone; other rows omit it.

CDR3aa: CASSSGGKLYGEQFF
CDR3nt: TGTGCCAGCAGCTCGGGAGGAAAATTGTACGGTGAGCAGTTCTTC
abundance: few
d_gene: TRBD2
v_gene: TRBV9
j_gene: TRBJ2-1

CDR3aa: CASSWDSVGTEAFF
CDR3nt: TGTGCCAGCAGCTGGGACAGTGTGGGGACTGAAGCTTTCTTT
abundance: -
d_gene: TRBD1
v_gene: TRBV5-4
j_gene: TRBJ1-1

CDR3aa: CASSPQAERYGYTF
CDR3nt: TGTGCCAGCTCACCACAGGCAGAGAGATATGGCTACACCTTC
abundance: -
d_gene: -
v_gene: TRBV18
j_gene: TRBJ1-2

CDR3aa: CASTLVASQNTDTQYF
CDR3nt: TGTGCCAGCACCCTCGTGGCTAGTCAAAACACAGATACGCAGTATTTT
abundance: many
d_gene: -
v_gene: TRBV12-3/TRBV12-4
j_gene: TRBJ2-3

CDR3aa: CSARIYGRETQYF
CDR3nt: TGCAGTGCTAGAATCTACGGGAGAGAGACCCAGTACTTC
abundance: many
d_gene: -
v_gene: TRBV20-1
j_gene: TRBJ2-5

CDR3aa: CASSSRLAGSGGLFF
CDR3nt: TGTGCCAGCAGCTCCAGACTAGCGGGTTCCGGGGGGCTGTTTTTT
abundance: -
d_gene: TRBD2
v_gene: TRBV14
j_gene: TRBJ2-2

CDR3aa: CATRFGQGGEETQYF
CDR3nt: TGTGCCACCAGATTTGGACAGGGGGGAGAAGAGACCCAGTACTTC
abundance: -
d_gene: TRBD1
v_gene: TRBV15
j_gene: TRBJ2-5

CDR3aa: CASSLRAGDGSETQYF
CDR3nt: TGCGCCAGCAGCTTGCGAGCGGGAGATGGATCAGAGACCCAGTACTTC
abundance: -
d_gene: TRBD2
v_gene: TRBV5-1
j_gene: TRBJ2-5

CDR3aa: CASSHPGGQSTNTEAFF
CDR3nt: TGTGCCAGCAGCCACCCCGGGGGACAATCAACCAACACTGAAGCTTTCTTT
abundance: many
d_gene: -
v_gene: TRBV3-1
j_gene: TRBJ1-1

CDR3aa: CASSWRQDYYEQYF
CDR3nt: TGTGCCAGCAGTTGGAGACAGGATTACTACGAGCAGTACTTC
abundance: few
d_gene: -
v_gene: TRBV27
j_gene: TRBJ2-7

CDR3aa: CASSSSAYGNQPQHF
CDR3nt: TGTGCCAGCAGTTCCAGCGCATACGGCAATCAGCCCCAGCATTTT
abundance: many
d_gene: -
v_gene: TRBV6-5
j_gene: TRBJ1-5

CDR3aa: CASSSYRGPDLIKTQYF
CDR3nt: TGCGCCAGCAGCTCGTACAGGGGGCCCGACCTAATAAAGACCCAGTACTTC
abundance: -
d_gene: TRBD1
v_gene: TRBV5-1
j_gene: TRBJ2-5

CDR3aa: CASSARSGRGSTDTQYF
CDR3nt: TGTGCCAGCAGCGCACGCAGCGGGAGGGGCAGCACAGATACGCAGTATTTT
abundance: many
d_gene: TRBD2
v_gene: TRBV9
j_gene: TRBJ2-3

CDR3aa: CASSLSWTRHFNEQFF
CDR3nt: TGTGCCAGCAGCCTATCCTGGACACGTCACTTCAATGAGCAGTTCTTC
abundance: many
d_gene: -
v_gene: TRBV12-3/TRBV12-4
j_gene: TRBJ2-1

CDR3aa: CSAPLVGQNEKLFF
CDR3nt: TGCAGTGCCCCCTTAGTAGGTCAGAATGAAAAACTGTTTTTT
abundance: many
d_gene: -
v_gene: TRBV20-1
j_gene: TRBJ1-4

CDR3aa: CSVEGGHPPLNTGELFF
CDR3nt: TGCAGCGTTGAGGGGGGGCACCCCCCGCTGAACACCGGGGAGCTGTTTTTT
abundance: many
d_gene: -
v_gene: TRBV29-1
j_gene: TRBJ2-2

CDR3aa: CASSSSRVDEQFF
CDR3nt: TGTGCCAGCAGCTCCTCCCGGGTCGATGAGCAGTTCTTC
abundance: many
d_gene: -
v_gene: TRBV27
j_gene: TRBJ2-1

CDR3aa: CASSLEPRQGAPTGNQPQHF
CDR3nt: TGTGCCAGCAGCTTAGAGCCCCGACAGGGGGCCCCTACGGGCAATCAGCCCCAGCATTTT
abundance: few
d_gene: TRBD1
v_gene: TRBV7-9
j_gene: TRBJ1-5

CDR3aa: CASSLPYRGRDTQYF
CDR3nt: TGTGCCAGCAGCTTACCCTACAGGGGGAGGGATACGCAGTATTTT
abundance: -
d_gene: TRBD1
v_gene: TRBV7-9
j_gene: TRBJ2-3

CDR3aa: CASSPQSVRAGNTEAFF
CDR3nt: TGTGCCAGCAGTCCCCAATCTGTCAGGGCGGGGAACACTGAAGCTTTCTTT
abundance: many
d_gene: -
v_gene: TRBV27
j_gene: TRBJ1-1

CDR3aa: CASLTGLAEYNEQFF
CDR3nt: TGTGCCAGCCTAACGGGGCTAGCAGAGTACAATGAGCAGTTCTTC
abundance: many
d_gene: -
v_gene: TRBV12-3/TRBV12-4
j_gene: TRBJ2-1